One sample yielded the 25 T cell receptor beta chains listed below, sequenced in a study of blood T cell repertoires in COVID-19 (dated by TCRdb to between 2020 and 2021). Libraries were constructed by the immunoSEQ multiplex PCR assay. Imported from immuneACCESS, the table was reduced by TCRdb to in-frame sequences with V and J called. These copies leave out some clones; in studies compared against another copy, an unresolved V gene accounts for under half, and the cause of the remainder is not known. Present in this sample are some 90,000 clones, 90% of which were seen just once. The ten largest clones capture roughly 4% of the sample. The sample was peripheral blood. These receptors were collected from a woman aged 80 or older with active or convalescent COVID-19.

The genes are TRBV5-1 and TRBJ1-1; D is unresolved. Germline V gene sequence: CDR1 SGHRS, CDR2 YFSETQ. Trimming removed 0 bases at V and 3 bases at J, with 9 bases between. The CDR3 has 14 amino acids. CDR3 in DNA: TGCGCCAGCAGCTTGGGATCGGGTTACACTGAAGCTTTCTTT. It yields the protein CASSLGSGYTEAFF.

This clone was counted a single time. The chain couples TRBV6-6 to TRBJ1-5; D may be TRBD1 (5 bases). V gave up 11 bases and J gave up 1 base, with 15 bases separating them. CDR3 length: 14 amino acids. Germline CDR1 MNHNY, CDR2 SVGAGI (reference sequence). In nucleotides, the CDR3 is TGTGCCTCTAAAGCCGGGGGGAGCAATCAGCCCCAGCATTTT. This codes for CASKAGGSNQPQHF.

V usage is TRBV10-3 and J usage is TRBJ2-7, with 9 bases aligning to TRBD1. Germline lookup yields CDR1 ENHRY and CDR2 SYGVKD. The CDR3 length is 16 residues. V was pared by 1 base and J by 5 bases, with 9 bases of the junction left unmatched. The CDR3 region has the DNA TGTGCCATCAGTGAGTACGGGGGGCGGACAGGGGACGAGCAGTACTTC. Residues: CAISEYGGRTGDEQYF.

The chain uses TRBV10-3 and TRBJ1-1, with D perhaps TRBD1 (5 bases). Germline V lookup: CDR1 ENHRY, CDR2 SYGVKD. Trimming pared 9 bases from V and 4 bases from J, leaving 15 bases between. The CDR3 has 13 amino acids. CDR3 amino acids: CAMGGGLSTEAFF. The CDR3 DNA follows: TGTGCCATGGGGGGAGGGCTGAGCACTGAAGCTTTCTTT.

This clone came up once. The rearrangement uses TRBV5-5 and TRBJ1-1; TRBD1 matches 7 bases. The junction had 9 bases not matched to a gene; V was cut back by 4 bases and J by 3 bases. Per germline, CDR1 SGHKS and CDR2 YYEKEE (reference sequence). The CDR3 runs to 15 residues. CDR3 protein: CASSQTGLRDTEAFF. For the CDR3, the DNA is TGTGCCAGCAGCCAGACAGGGCTCAGGGACACTGAAGCTTTCTTT.

The chain uses TRBV2 and TRBJ1-2, with 9 bases identical to TRBD1. With 6 bases clipped from V and 8 bases from J, the junction kept 4 bases outside the gene matches. The CDR3 has 12 residues. Germline-derived CDR1 and CDR2 are SNHLY and FYNNEI. The chain's CDR3 is CASRRTGDGYTF. CDR3 DNA: TGTGCCAGCAGGCGGACAGGGGACGGCTACACCTTC.

This chain connects TRBV28 to TRBJ2-1; TRBD2 aligns across 9 bases. Germline V gene sequence: CDR1 MDHEN, CDR2 SYDVKM. V was pared by 5 bases and J by 1 base, with 9 bases of the junction left unmatched. CDR3 size: 17 residues. CDR3 residues: CASSTQWREGSYNEQFF. As DNA, the CDR3 is TGTGCCAGCAGTACTCAGTGGCGGGAGGGGTCCTACAATGAGCAGTTCTTC.

The rearrangement uses TRBV19 and TRBJ2-1; 14 positions match TRBD2. Unmatched junction bases numbered 3, after V lost 4 bases and J lost 4 bases. The CDR3 loop spans 16 amino acids. Germline lookup yields CDR1 LNHDA and CDR2 SQIVND (reference sequence). For the CDR3, the DNA is TGTGCCAGTAGTAACCGACTAGCGGGAGGGTACAATGAGCAGTTCTTC. Translated: CASSNRLAGGYNEQFF.

J is TRBJ1-2 and V is TRBV25-1; possible D gene TRBD1, 6 bases. The CDR3 consists of 14 residues. V dropped 6 bases and J dropped 2 bases, with 13 bases sitting between them. Germline values: CDR1 MGHDK, CDR2 SYGVNS. The CDR3 protein is CASRADTGNYGYTF. CDR3 coding DNA: TGTGCCAGCAGAGCTGACACAGGGAACTATGGCTACACCTTC.

The chain uses TRBV4-3 and TRBJ2-7; TRBD1 matches at 11 bases. CDR1 is LGHNA, CDR2 YSLEER, per germline. The trim removed 1 base at V and 6 bases at J, leaving 8 bases unmatched. This CDR3 spans 16 amino acids. This chain's CDR3 is CASSQGVPGTGGEQYF. Written as DNA, the CDR3 is TGCGCCAGCAGCCAAGGGGTCCCCGGGACAGGGGGCGAGCAGTACTTC.

The CDR3 DNA reads TGTGCCAGCAGTTTGAGGGACAGACGCTATGGCTACACCTTC. This sequence encodes CASSLRDRRYGYTF. The J gene is TRBJ1-2, the V gene TRBV28, with 7 bases identical to TRBD1. The V gene end was trimmed by 3 bases and the J gene end by 4 bases; junction bases not matched to a gene: 5. Germline CDR1 and CDR2: MDHEN and SYDVKM. The CDR3 sequence is 14 residues long.

This clone was recorded once. The CDR3 is CASSKAPFSGSTDEQYF. The CDR3, as DNA: TGTGCCAGCAGCAAAGCCCCCTTTAGCGGGAGTACCGACGAGCAGTACTTC. This chain connects TRBV21-1 to TRBJ2-7; the D call TRBD2 from the table was never checked on the DNA. TRBV21-1 constitutes a pseudogene. CDR3 size: 17 residues.

This chain connects TRBV28 to TRBJ2-3, with TRBD1 matching 12 bases. V lost 5 bases, J lost 3 bases, and 6 bases stayed unmatched. CDR1 MDHEN and CDR2 SYDVKM come from the germline V gene. This CDR3 comprises 16 residues. CDR3 coding DNA: TGTGCCAGCAGTGAGGGGACAGGGGGCTTGACAGATACGCAGTATTTT. Protein: CASSEGTGGLTDTQYF.

The rearrangement links TRBV4-3 to TRBJ2-5, with D hard to call. The V and J ends lost 0 bases and 5 bases respectively, with 16 bases between them. Germline-derived CDR1 and CDR2 are LGHNA and YSLEER. The CDR3 spans 16 residues. For the CDR3, the DNA is TGCGCCAGCAGCCAAGAATTAGACACCCCTCCGGAGACCCAGTACTTC. Protein sequence: CASSQELDTPPETQYF.

This CDR3 reads CASGRRNTGELFF. The CDR3 DNA sequence: TGTGCCTCCGGGAGAAGGAACACCGGGGAGCTGTTTTTT. The rearrangement uses TRBV6-5 and TRBJ2-2; D might be TRBD2 (6 bases). The CDR3 contains 13 residues. Per germline, CDR1 MNHEY and CDR2 SVGAGI. V was clipped by 11 bases and J by 1 base, with 11 bases between them.

This clone has just one count. This chain connects TRBV10-3 to TRBJ2-7; 8 bases are shared with TRBD2. J lost 3 bases, V lost 2 bases, and 9 bases had no gene match. CDR1 is ENHRY, CDR2 SYGVKD, per germline. The CDR3 is 16 amino acids. As DNA, the CDR3 is TGTGCCATCAGTGAGAGAAGCGGGAGAATTTACTACGAGCAGTACTTC. Translated, it gives CAISERSGRIYYEQYF.

This sequence joins TRBV7-2 and TRBJ2-2, with D unresolved. This CDR3 is built from 13 residues. V lost 2 bases and J 6 bases, leaving 7 bases between the germline ends. Germline V gives CDR1 SGHTA, CDR2 FQGNSA. CDR3 region: CASSLYSPGELFF. CDR3 sequence (DNA): TGTGCCAGCAGCTTATACAGCCCCGGGGAGCTGTTTTTT.

This chain links TRBV6-1 with TRBJ2-1, with 7 bases fitting TRBD2. Germline V gene data show CDR1 as MNHNS and CDR2 as SASEGT. The length of the CDR3 is 14 residues. V was pared by 3 bases and J by 9 bases, with 8 bases of the junction left unmatched. As DNA, the CDR3 is TGTGCCAGCAGTGATCAACGACTAGCCGGTGAGCAGTTCTTC. This translates into CASSDQRLAGEQFF.

Only a few counts were recorded for this clone. This rearrangement joins TRBV5-1 to TRBJ1-3; 8 bases map to TRBD1. With V trimmed by 3 bases and J by 4 bases, 3 bases remained unmatched. Germline values: CDR1 SGHRS, CDR2 YFSETQ. This CDR3 spans 14 amino acids. The CDR3 bases are TGCGCCAGCAGCTCCGGGACAGGCGGAAACACCATATATTTT. The encoded protein is CASSSGTGGNTIYF. Combining the CDR3 with reference TRBV5-1 and TRBJ1-3 gives the whole variable domain KAGVTQTPRYLIKTRGQQVTLSCSPISGHRSVSWYQQTPGQGLQFLFEYFSETQRNKGNFPGRFSGRQFSNSRSEMNVSTLELGDSALYLCASSSGTGGNTIYFGEGSWLTVV.

The sample holds one count of this clone. The chain recombines TRBV7-8 with TRBJ2-1; tentatively, D is TRBD2 (6 bases). CDR1 SGHVS and CDR2 FQNEAQ come from the germline V gene. The CDR3 covers 15 residues. The germline V and J ends were trimmed by 5 bases and 9 bases, with 20 bases remaining between them. CDR3 sequence: CASSLLLGGAGEQFF. The CDR3 nucleotides read TGTGCCAGCAGCCTACTCCTGGGCGGGGCGGGTGAGCAGTTCTTC.

This CDR3 reads CASSTGVIGSYEQYF. DNA for the CDR3: TGTGCCAGCTCGACAGGGGTTATAGGGTCCTACGAGCAGTACTTC. The chain is built from TRBV21-1 and TRBJ2-7; the table calls TRBD1, which could not be checked here. TRBV21-1 counts as a pseudogene. The CDR3 sequence is 15 residues long.

This clone was seen a few times. This chain connects TRBV7-2 to TRBJ1-1, with no clear D. The V end lost 4 bases, the J end lost 0 bases, and 9 bases lay between the germline ends. CDR1 is SGHTA and CDR2 is FQGNSA in the germline V gene. The CDR3 runs to 14 residues. In nucleotides, the CDR3 is TGTGCCAGCAGCTATTCGCTAATGAACACTGAAGCTTTCTTT. It yields the protein CASSYSLMNTEAFF.

The V and J genes are TRBV7-2 and TRBJ2-1; D may be TRBD1 (6 bases). The CDR3 is 17 residues long. Looked up from germline, CDR1 is SGHTA and CDR2 is FQGNSA. V dropped 8 bases and J dropped 0 bases, with 20 bases sitting between them. The CDR3 is CASVLLGGVRSYNEQFF. The CDR3 nucleotides read TGTGCCAGCGTCCTCTTAGGGGGAGTTCGCTCCTACAATGAGCAGTTCTTC.

This chain joins TRBV28 and TRBJ2-3; 9 bases are shared with TRBD2. CDR3 size: 15 residues. Trimming took 3 bases from V and 7 from J; bases not matched to a gene: 8. Germline lookup yields CDR1 MDHEN and CDR2 SYDVKM. The CDR3 region is CASSLVAGASYTQYF. The CDR3 coding sequence is TGTGCCAGCAGTTTGGTAGCGGGAGCCTCATATACGCAGTATTTT.

The chain uses TRBV6-5 and TRBJ2-7; 8 nucleotides match TRBD1. V lost 7 bases and J lost 3; bases outside the gene matches: 11. CDR1 is MNHEY, CDR2 SVGAGI, per germline. The CDR3 covers 15 residues. The DNA for the CDR3 is TGTGCCAGCACCCCTACTCAGGGGGCGATCTACGAGCAGTACTTC. This sequence encodes CASTPTQGAIYEQYF.